Listed below are T cell receptor beta chains from one sample, sequenced in a study of cytomegalovirus exposure and HLA in healthy donors. Sequencing used immunoSEQ multiplex PCR; TCRdb keeps in-frame clones, though not all of them. The data contain roughly 150,000 clones, about 74% of them seen just once; the ten biggest clones take up about 12%. Sequences were obtained from PBMCs. Receptors originate from a man between 35 and 55 years old in good health and CMV-seropositive. Both conserved end residues are part of each CDR3. A D gene is named only where the DNA matches it firmly. Expanded clones are given a class, and other clones once, few, many or no size at all.

DNA: TGCGCCAGCAGCCAAGATTGGGGCGGGACTAGCGTGGTTGGGTCTGGAGATACGCAGTATTTT
CDR3: CASSQDWGGTSVVGSGDTQYF
D: TRBD2
J: TRBJ2-3
size: once
V: TRBV4-3

DNA: TGTGCCAGCAGGCAGGGGGCGAACGCCGGGGAGCTGTTTTTT
CDR3: CASRQGANAGELFF
D: TRBD1
J: TRBJ2-2
size: -
V: TRBV2

DNA: TGTGCCACCTCCCGGGGAGCAGCGAGAGAAGCTTTCTTT
CDR3: CATSRGAAREAFF
D: -
J: TRBJ1-1
size: once
V: TRBV27

DNA: TGTGCCAGCAGTTACGGGCCGGGGATTCAGCCCCAGCATTTT
CDR3: CASSYGPGIQPQHF
D: -
J: TRBJ1-5
size: -
V: TRBV6-5

DNA: TGCAGCGTTGTTAGCGGGAACTCCTACGAGCAGTACTTC
CDR3: CSVVSGNSYEQYF
D: TRBD2
J: TRBJ2-7
size: -
V: TRBV29-1

DNA: TGTGCCATCAAGGGGCCGGACGAGCAGTACTTC
CDR3: CAIKGPDEQYF
D: -
J: TRBJ2-7
size: -
V: TRBV10-3

DNA: TGCGCCAGCAGAGTTATTACAGGGGGCTACGGGGAGCTGTTTTTT
CDR3: CASRVITGGYGELFF
D: TRBD1
J: TRBJ2-2
size: -
V: TRBV5-1

DNA: TGTGCCAGCAGCCCCCGGACAGTACTCTCTCTAGACTACACCTTC
CDR3: CASSPRTVLSLDYTF
D: -
J: TRBJ1-2
size: -
V: TRBV5-6

DNA: TGTGCCAGCAGCTTAGGGGGAAGACAAGAGACCCAGTACTTC
CDR3: CASSLGGRQETQYF
D: -
J: TRBJ2-5
size: -
V: TRBV5-6

DNA: TGTGCCAGCAGTTTAAAACAGGCTCATCAGCCCCAGCATTTT
CDR3: CASSLKQAHQPQHF
D: -
J: TRBJ1-5
size: -
V: TRBV28

DNA: TGCGCCAGCAGCCAAGAACACCTCTACGAGCAGTACTTC
CDR3: CASSQEHLYEQYF
D: -
J: TRBJ2-7
size: -
V: TRBV4-3

DNA: TGTTCCAGCAGCCCTCAGGGGTATGGCTACACCTTC
CDR3: CSSSPQGYGYTF
D: -
J: TRBJ1-2
size: -
V: TRBV7-9

DNA: TGTGCCAGCAGTCCCGGACAGATATCCTACGAGCAGTACTTC
CDR3: CASSPGQISYEQYF
D: -
J: TRBJ2-7
size: -
V: TRBV6-5

DNA: TGTGCCAGCAGTGGGGTACTTGGGGCACCCCGAGCATACGAGCAGTACTTC
CDR3: CASSGVLGAPRAYEQYF
D: -
J: TRBJ2-7
size: few
V: TRBV2

DNA: TGCGCCAGCAGCTTGGGGGTAGCGGGAGGGCGAAACATTCAGTACTTC
CDR3: CASSLGVAGGRNIQYF
D: TRBD2
J: TRBJ2-4
size: once
V: TRBV5-1

DNA: TGTGCCAGTCAATCCGCGGGACTAGCGGGAGAAGTGAAGTTCTTC
CDR3: CASQSAGLAGEVKFF
D: TRBD2
J: TRBJ2-1
size: -
V: TRBV19

DNA: TGTGCCAGCAGTTTATATGAACCCGACAGGTCCGGCTACACCTTC
CDR3: CASSLYEPDRSGYTF
D: -
J: TRBJ1-2
size: -
V: TRBV27

DNA: TGTGCCAGCTCTGGACAGGGAGGGACCGGGGAGCTGTTTTTT
CDR3: CASSGQGGTGELFF
D: -
J: TRBJ2-2
size: -
V: TRBV6-4

DNA: TGTGCCAGTCGCCGGGACAGGATAGGCGAGCAGTACTTC
CDR3: CASRRDRIGEQYF
D: TRBD1
J: TRBJ2-7
size: -
V: TRBV27

DNA: TGTGCCAGCAGTGGGGGTCGGGACTTCTATGGCTACACCTTC
CDR3: CASSGGRDFYGYTF
D: -
J: TRBJ1-2
size: -
V: TRBV7-9

DNA: TGCGCCAGCAGCCAGGCCGGGGTAAGCACAGATACGCAGTATTTT
CDR3: CASSQAGVSTDTQYF
D: -
J: TRBJ2-3
size: -
V: TRBV4-3

DNA: TGCAGCGTTGACAGGGGGGCGAGAGGCACTGAAGCTTTCTTT
CDR3: CSVDRGARGTEAFF
D: TRBD1
J: TRBJ1-1
size: -
V: TRBV29-1

DNA: TGTGCCAGCAGCGGGATAGCCTACGAGCAGTACTTC
CDR3: CASSGIAYEQYF
D: -
J: TRBJ2-7
size: -
V: TRBV28

DNA: TGCGCCAGCAGCTTGGGTGGCGGAAGCAATCAGCCCCAGCATTTT
CDR3: CASSLGGGSNQPQHF
D: -
J: TRBJ1-5
size: -
V: TRBV5-1

DNA: TGTGCCAGTAGTATAGATAGGGGAGGGCAGCTTGAAAAACTGTTTTTT
CDR3: CASSIDRGGQLEKLFF
D: -
J: TRBJ1-4
size: -
V: TRBV19

DNA: TGTGCTAGTGGTTTGGGGTCAGGGTCCCTCACCGGGGAGCTGTTTTTT
CDR3: CASGLGSGSLTGELFF
D: -
J: TRBJ2-2
size: -
V: TRBV12-5

DNA: TGTGCCTGCAGGGGAACGGCAAAGGGGGGGGAGCTGTTTTTT
CDR3: CACRGTAKGGELFF
D: -
J: TRBJ2-2
size: -
V: TRBV30

DNA: TGTGCCAGCAGTTCTCTGCCCCTACAGGTCCTCTATGGCTACACCTTC
CDR3: CASSSLPLQVLYGYTF
D: -
J: TRBJ1-2
size: -
V: TRBV28

DNA: TGTGCCAGCCGAAGCCGGGACACACCTTACGAGCAGTACTTC
CDR3: CASRSRDTPYEQYF
D: -
J: TRBJ2-7
size: -
V: TRBV28

DNA: TGTGCCAGCAGCCCGACAGGGAATGGGCAGAACACTGAAGCTTTCTTT
CDR3: CASSPTGNGQNTEAFF
D: TRBD1
J: TRBJ1-1
size: -
V: TRBV7-8

DNA: TGTGCCAGCAGTGACCCGACCAGGGCCCAAGAGACCCAGTACTTC
CDR3: CASSDPTRAQETQYF
D: -
J: TRBJ2-5
size: -
V: TRBV6-1

DNA: TGCGCCAGCAGCTTGGGTTCGGCAGGGGAGTCCTACGAGCAGTACTTC
CDR3: CASSLGSAGESYEQYF
D: -
J: TRBJ2-7
size: -
V: TRBV5-1

DNA: TGTGCCAGCAGCTCCTACGGGACAGGGGGCAATGAGCAGTTCTTC
CDR3: CASSSYGTGGNEQFF
D: TRBD1
J: TRBJ2-1
size: once
V: TRBV9

DNA: TGTGCCAGCAGCGCCGACAGGAACACTGAAGCTTTCTTT
CDR3: CASSADRNTEAFF
D: -
J: TRBJ1-1
size: once
V: TRBV7-9

DNA: TGTGCCAGCAACATCCGGGACAGCTCCACTGAAGCTTTCTTT
CDR3: CASNIRDSSTEAFF
D: TRBD1
J: TRBJ1-1
size: once
V: TRBV28

DNA: TGTGCCAGCAGTGAAGGGCCCTTGACAGGACCCGGGGAGCTGTTTTTT
CDR3: CASSEGPLTGPGELFF
D: -
J: TRBJ2-2
size: -
V: TRBV2

DNA: TGTGCCATCAGTGCCGGGGGGAACACTGAAGCTTTCTTT
CDR3: CAISAGGNTEAFF
D: -
J: TRBJ1-1
size: -
V: TRBV10-3

DNA: TGTGCCAGCTCACCCGGGACAGGGACGAACACTGAAGCTTTCTTT
CDR3: CASSPGTGTNTEAFF
D: TRBD1
J: TRBJ1-1
size: -
V: TRBV18

DNA: TGTGCCAGCAGCCACCGGACAGGGCCTAATGAAAAACTGTTTTTT
CDR3: CASSHRTGPNEKLFF
D: TRBD1
J: TRBJ1-4
size: -
V: TRBV7-6

DNA: TGTGCCAGCAGAGGACAGGCCAATCAGCCCCAGCATTTT
CDR3: CASRGQANQPQHF
D: TRBD1
J: TRBJ1-5
size: few
V: TRBV2

DNA: TGTGCCAGCAGCTCGGGGGGACTGCAGAACACCGGGGAGCTGTTTTTT
CDR3: CASSSGGLQNTGELFF
D: TRBD2
J: TRBJ2-2
size: -
V: TRBV11-2

DNA: TGCGCCAGCAGCTTGGACCCACTAGCGGCGAACACCGGGGAGCTGTTTTTT
CDR3: CASSLDPLAANTGELFF
D: TRBD2
J: TRBJ2-2
size: -
V: TRBV5-1

DNA: TGTGCCAGCAGCCTCAATTCGGGTTCCCAAGAGACCCAGTACTTC
CDR3: CASSLNSGSQETQYF
D: -
J: TRBJ2-5
size: -
V: TRBV21-1

DNA: TGTGCCAGCAGCCAAAACCTACAGGGGCGCAATCAGCCCCAGCATTTT
CDR3: CASSQNLQGRNQPQHF
D: TRBD1
J: TRBJ1-5
size: -
V: TRBV4-2

DNA: TGTGCCAGCAGTTTTATAAGTGGGCCAGATACGCAGTATTTT
CDR3: CASSFISGPDTQYF
D: -
J: TRBJ2-3
size: -
V: TRBV28

DNA: TGTGCCAGCAGGTCTAGCGGGAGTTCTCAAGAGACCCAGTACTTC
CDR3: CASRSSGSSQETQYF
D: TRBD2
J: TRBJ2-5
size: -
V: TRBV7-2

DNA: TGTGCCAGCAGTATAAACCGGGACAGGGGGGAGACCCAGTACTTC
CDR3: CASSINRDRGETQYF
D: TRBD1
J: TRBJ2-5
size: few
V: TRBV2